These 24 T cell receptor beta chains originate from one sample sequenced in a study of T cell changes during pregnancy in multiple sclerosis (dated by TCRdb to about 2019). Library preparation was by the immunoSEQ multiplex PCR assay. The table was pulled from immuneACCESS by TCRdb, which kept in-frame rearrangements only. Such tables lose some clones; where checked, under half of the loss comes from unresolved V genes, and the rest has no known cause. Present in this sample are approximately 93,000 clones, approximately 90% of which were seen just once. In total, the top ten clones hold 0.9% to 0.95% of the sample. Sequencing used peripheral blood, obtained before pregnancy. The receptor source for this set is a female donor with multiple sclerosis, enrolled in a pregnancy study.

The rearrangement links TRBV19 to TRBJ1-1, with TRBD1 matching 11 bases. The CDR3 runs to 16 residues. After removal of 6 bases from V and 5 bases from J, the junction contained 11 bases not matched to a gene. CDR1 and CDR2 (germline): LNHDA, SQIVND (reference sequence). CDR3 amino acids: CASSTIGQGARTEAFF. CDR3 coding DNA: TGTGCCAGTAGCACAATCGGACAGGGGGCGCGGACTGAAGCTTTCTTT.

CDR3 sequence (DNA): TGTGCCAGTAGTCTTTTGACTAGCGGGAGGAGAAATGAGCAGTTCTTC. It codes for CASSLLTSGRRNEQFF. The chain combines TRBV19 with TRBJ2-1; 13 positions match TRBD2. The CDR3 length is 16 residues. Germline CDR1 is LNHDA and CDR2 is SQIVND (reference sequence). V lost 5 bases and J lost 7; bases outside the gene matches: 8. The complete variable domain, with remaining parts taken from reference TRBV19 and TRBJ2-1, reads DGGITQSPKYLFRKEGQNVTLSCEQNLNHDAMYWYRQDPGQGLRLIYYSQIVNDFQKGDIAEGYSVSREKKESFPLTVTSAQKNPTAFYLCASSLLTSGRRNEQFFGPGTRLTVL.

This chain links TRBV19 with TRBJ2-1, with 7 positions matching TRBD2. CDR1 is LNHDA and CDR2 is SQIVND in the germline V gene (reference sequence). V trimming: 9 bases; J trimming: 0 bases; junction bases outside the gene matches: 8. The CDR3 spans 15 residues. CDR3 bases: TGTGCCAGCCTCCCCCCGGGGGGCTCCTACAATGAGCAGTTCTTC. It translates to CASLPPGGSYNEQFF.

V gene TRBV7-3 combines with J gene TRBJ2-7; 7 bases map to TRBD1. The V gene's germline CDR1 is SGHTA and CDR2 FQGTGA. With 2 bases clipped from V and 5 bases from J, the junction kept 3 bases outside the gene matches. The CDR3 totals 13 residues. CDR3 loop: CASSLAGGDEQYF. The CDR3 DNA reads TGTGCCAGCAGCTTAGCAGGGGGTGACGAGCAGTACTTC.

In this sample, this clone turned up once. V gene TRBV4-1 combines with J gene TRBJ1-2, with a weak D call TRBD1 (6 bases). Trimming removed 8 bases from V and 5 bases from J, with 24 bases in between. Germline V CDR1 and CDR2: MGHRA, YSYEKL. The CDR3 runs to 16 residues. The CDR3 sequence is CASGGETGQGKYGYTF. The CDR3 DNA sequence: TGCGCCAGCGGGGGTGAAACGGGACAAGGGAAATATGGCTACACCTTC.

In its sample, this clone was seen once. The gene calls are TRBV5-4 and TRBJ1-6; 8 bases align to TRBD1. CDR1 SGHNT and CDR2 YYREEE come from the germline V gene (reference sequence). The CDR3 loop spans 13 amino acids. V shed 2 bases, J shed 10 bases, and the junction held 2 bases outside the gene matches. DNA of the CDR3: TGTGCCAGCAGCTTACAGGGGGTATCACCCCTCCACTTT. It is translated as CASSLQGVSPLHF.

The chain carries TRBV2 and TRBJ2-1; D might be TRBD1 (5 bases). The CDR3 contains 14 residues. Trimming took off 10 bases at V and 8 bases at J, with 21 bases between the two ends. Germline V gives CDR1 SNHLY, CDR2 FYNNEI. CDR3 bases: TGTGCCACCAAACTATTCCGTGGGGCGGATGAGCAGTTCTTC. Its protein product is CATKLFRGADEQFF. The variable domain in full, completed from reference TRBV2 and TRBJ2-1, reads EPEVTQTPSHQVTQMGQEVILRCVPISNHLYFYWYRQILGQKVEFLVSFYNNEISEKSEIFDDQFSVERPDGSNFTLKIRSTKLEDSAMYFCATKLFRGADEQFFGPGTRLTVL.

This chain connects TRBV10-3 to TRBJ2-2; 7 bases align to TRBD1. Germline CDR1 reads ENHRY; CDR2 reads SYGVKD. The CDR3 sequence is 14 residues long. V lost 3 bases to trimming and J lost 8 bases; unmatched junction nucleotides: 6. CDR3 region: CAISELRGQGELFF. The CDR3 coding sequence is TGTGCCATCAGTGAATTAAGGGGGCAGGGGGAGCTGTTTTTT.

This clone was found many times. This chain connects TRBV6-1 to TRBJ2-7; 9 nucleotides align to TRBD1. Germline V gene sequence: CDR1 MNHNS, CDR2 SASEGT. V shed 1 base and J 3 bases; nucleotides not matched to a gene: 4. CDR3 length: 15 amino acids. This chain's CDR3 is CASSEGETGGYEQYF. CDR3 DNA sequence: TGTGCCAGCAGTGAAGGGGAGACAGGGGGCTACGAGCAGTACTTC.

This clone was observed once. The chain employs TRBV5-1 and TRBJ2-5; the match to TRBD1 covers 7 bases. The trim removed 3 bases at V and 2 bases at J, leaving 7 bases unmatched. The CDR3 is 15 amino acids. CDR1 and CDR2 (germline): SGHRS, YFSETQ. The DNA for the CDR3 is TGCGCCAGCAGCTCCGCCCCGGGACAGCAAGAGACCCAGTACTTC. This gives the protein CASSSAPGQQETQYF.

The rearrangement uses TRBV7-8 and TRBJ1-2; TRBD1 matches at 8 bases. J lost 2 bases, V lost 5 bases, and 10 bases had no gene match. The CDR3 sequence is 16 residues long. Germline assignment: CDR1 SGHVS and CDR2 FQNEAQ. The CDR3 loop is CASSLFGQGENYGYTF. The CDR3 nucleotides read TGTGCCAGCAGCCTCTTTGGACAGGGCGAAAACTATGGCTACACCTTC.

The CDR3 sequence is CASSRGTHEQYF. The CDR3, as DNA: TGTGCCAGCAGCAGGGGTACCCACGAGCAGTACTTC. J is TRBJ2-7 and V is TRBV25-1, with a weak D call TRBD1 (6 bases). Germline V gene lookup returns CDR1 MGHDK and CDR2 SYGVNS. The CDR3 length is 12 residues. V was trimmed by 6 bases and J by 5 bases, leaving 11 bases between them.

This chain connects TRBV19 to TRBJ1-3, with D perhaps TRBD1 (5 bases). Germline CDR1 and CDR2: LNHDA and SQIVND (reference sequence). The CDR3 covers 13 residues. V lost 8 bases and J 4 bases, leaving 12 bases between the germline ends. This CDR3 is CASRQGPGNTIYF. CDR3 DNA sequence: TGTGCCAGTCGTCAGGGTCCGGGAAACACCATATATTTT.

This chain links TRBV5-4 with TRBJ1-2; tentatively, D is TRBD1 (6 bases). Germline V CDR1 and CDR2: SGHNT, YYREEE (reference sequence). Trimming cost V 7 bases and J 8 bases, with 21 bases left between them. The CDR3 sequence is 14 residues long. CDR3 in DNA: TGTGCCAGCTCAAACGGACAGAGCTTTGAGGGCTACACCTTC. This translates into CASSNGQSFEGYTF.

J is TRBJ1-2 and V is TRBV7-8, with 9 nucleotides matching TRBD1. After removal of 4 bases from V and 8 bases from J, the junction contained 5 bases not matched to a gene. Germline V gene data show CDR1 as SGHVS and CDR2 as FQNEAQ. This CDR3 spans 13 amino acids. The CDR3 here is CASSSGTGRGYTF. DNA of the CDR3: TGTGCCAGCAGCTCGGGGACAGGGAGAGGCTACACCTTC.

This chain uses TRBV19 with TRBJ2-6; 10 bases map to TRBD1. Germline V gene lookup returns CDR1 LNHDA and CDR2 SQIVND (reference sequence). CDR3 length: 19 amino acids. J was trimmed by 2 bases and V by 6 bases; bases with no gene match: 13. This chain's CDR3 is CASSLRGDRGATGANVLTF. The CDR3 bases are TGTGCCAGTAGCCTGAGGGGGGACAGGGGAGCGACTGGGGCCAACGTCCTGACTTTC.

The chain links TRBV14 to TRBJ1-1, with a tentative D call TRBD1 (6 bases). Trimming removed 4 bases from V and 1 base from J, with 28 bases in between. This CDR3 is 20 amino acids long. Germline loops: CDR1 SGHDN, CDR2 FVKESK. The CDR3 reads CASSPPGKAQGKGRNTEAFF. The CDR3 bases are TGTGCCAGCAGCCCTCCTGGTAAGGCTCAGGGGAAGGGTAGGAACACTGAAGCTTTCTTT.

The rearrangement uses TRBV5-1 and TRBJ1-4; perhaps TRBD1 as D (6 bases). Per the germline V gene, CDR1 is SGHRS and CDR2 is YFSETQ. Trimming took 0 bases from V and 7 from J, leaving 13 bases between them. This CDR3 comprises 15 residues. CDR3 sequence reads: CASSLGQAASEKLFF. The DNA for the CDR3 is TGCGCCAGCAGCTTGGGACAGGCCGCTAGTGAAAAACTGTTTTTT.

This clone was seen only once. The CDR3 reads CASRYLGSSYEQYF. In nucleotides, the CDR3 is TGTGCCAGCAGATATCTAGGTTCCTCCTACGAGCAGTACTTC. This rearrangement joins TRBV27 to TRBJ2-7, with D unresolved. The CDR3 runs to 14 residues. Germline V gene sequence: CDR1 MNHEY, CDR2 SMNVEV (reference sequence). V shed 6 bases and J shed 0 bases, with 12 bases lying between them.

This clone was seen a single time. The junction differs from germline at one of its ends, possibly a read error. The rearrangement joins TRBV18 to TRBJ2-1; TRBD2 agrees at 7 bases. Per germline, CDR1 KGHSH and CDR2 LQKENI. This CDR3 region has 16 residues. CDR3 bases: TGTGCCAGCTCGGGGAGGGTGAGCGGTATCTACATTGAGCAGTTCTTC. Translated, it gives CASSGRVSGIYIEQFF. Complete variable domain (other parts from reference TRBV18 and TRBJ2-1): NAGVMQNPRHLVRRRGQEARLRCSPMKGHSHVYWYRQLPEEGLKFMVYLQKENIIDESGMPKERFSAEFPKEGPSILRIQQVVRGDSAAYFCASSGRVSGIYIEQFFGPGTRLTVL.

The chain joins TRBV28 to TRBJ2-1, with 9 bases that match TRBD2. The CDR3 consists of 15 residues. Germline V gene data show CDR1 as MDHEN and CDR2 as SYDVKM. Trimming at V came to 7 bases and at J to 0 bases, leaving 4 bases not matched to a gene. The chain's CDR3 is CASILSGSSYNEQFF. The CDR3 DNA reads as TGTGCCAGCATACTTAGCGGGAGCTCCTACAATGAGCAGTTCTTC.

The chain combines TRBV6-5 with TRBJ2-2; 8 bases agree with TRBD1. The CDR3 runs 12 residues. Germline trimming cut 10 bases from V and 4 bases from J; bases unmatched to any gene: 2. Germline CDR1 MNHEY, CDR2 SVGAGI. The CDR3 spells CAITGGTGELFF. In nucleotides, the CDR3 is TGTGCCATCACAGGGGGCACCGGGGAGCTGTTTTTT.

This rearrangement joins TRBV6-1 to TRBJ1-1; 8 bases agree with TRBD1. V lost 5 bases and J lost 2; bases outside the gene matches: 4. The CDR3 has 14 amino acids. Germline values: CDR1 MNHNS, CDR2 SASEGT. As DNA, the CDR3 is TGTGCCAGCAGTCTGGGACAGGTTAACACTGAAGCTTTCTTT. This gives the protein CASSLGQVNTEAFF.

In its sample, this clone was seen a few times. This chain's CDR3 is CASSIMDTQYF. CDR3 DNA: TGTGCCAGTAGTATTATGGATACGCAGTATTTT. The chain recombines TRBV19 with TRBJ2-3; D is unclear. V shed 3 bases and J shed 6 bases, with 4 bases lying between them. CDR1 is LNHDA, CDR2 SQIVND, per germline (reference sequence). This CDR3 region has 11 residues.